This TCR beta chain was sequenced during a study of T cell responses to AZD1222 COVID-19 vaccine. Findings and limits, study-wide: It was only a handful of AZD1222 recipients who were seropositive at baseline. After the peak T cell response, and only then, were repertoires sampled.

Clones were sequenced by immunoSEQ multiplex PCR, and TCRdb holds only the in-frame ones, with some missing. The sample carries 75,000 to 95,000 clones, 70% to 90% recorded once. Notes on this clone: Its antigen remains unidentified.

Trimming left V 4 bases short and J 7 bases short, with 8 bases between. The CDR3 extends over 12 amino acids. Looked up from germline, CDR1 is SGHRS and CDR2 is YFSETQ. Sequencing was performed on peripheral blood, taken on day 0 of AZD1222 vaccination. The V and J genes are TRBV5-1 and TRBJ2-2, with D hard to call. The TCR sequence derives from an adult in good health. CDR3: CASSPEFGELFF. CDR3 DNA: TGCGCCAGCAGCCCAGAGTTCGGGGAGCTGTTTTTT.